This TCR beta chain stems from a study of CD4+ T cells in melanoma. Study findings and constraints: A reported correlation linked neoantigen-specific CD4+ T cells to CD8+, macrophage and B cell function. In melanoma, neoantigen-specific CD4+ T cells reportedly differed in differentiation state.

CDR1 is SGHTA, CDR2 FQGNSA, per germline. Trimming removed 3 bases at V and 0 bases at J, with 11 bases between. The CDR3 has 15 residues. With respect to this clone: Its antigen remains unidentified.

Clones were sequenced by immunoSEQ multiplex PCR, and TCRdb holds only the in-frame ones, with some missing. The table lists some 13,000 clones, around 70% of them singletons, with 11% in the top ten. The clonotype originates from a human donor with melanoma. What was sequenced was cells from a culture (not recorded whether cultured in vitro). This chain joins TRBV7-2 and TRBJ1-1; TRBD1 might be the D (6 bases). The CDR3: CASSLGGSMNTEAFF. CDR3 nucleotide sequence: TGTGCCAGCAGCTTGGGGGGCAGCATGAACACTGAAGCTTTCTTT.